The 8 T cell receptor beta chains below come from one sample, sequenced in a study of cytomegalovirus exposure and HLA in healthy donors. PCR was performed using 60 Vbeta and 13 Jbeta primers. The assay was immunoSEQ multiplex PCR, and TCRdb's table has in-frame clones only and misses some. The sample records around 240,000 clones, 82% being singletons. The sample consisted of PBMCs. These receptors were taken from a middle-aged woman in good health and CMV-seropositive.

This clone was seen just once. The chain uses TRBV9 and TRBJ2-7, with D perhaps TRBD1 (6 bases). The germline gives CDR1 SGDLS, CDR2 YYNGEE. Trimming took 3 bases from V and 3 from J, leaving 13 bases between them. The CDR3 is 14 amino acids. The CDR3 DNA sequence: TGTGCCAGCAGCGCAGAGGCAGGGGTCTACGAGCAGTACTTC. Translating it yields CASSAEAGVYEQYF.

The sample holds a few counts of this clone. Here the CDR3 reads CASSTTRSTRDLGYAWGNSPLHF. In DNA form, the CDR3 reads TGTGCCAGTAGTACAACACGTTCTACCCGGGACTTAGGGTATGCGTGGGGTAATTCACCCCTCCACTTT. The rearrangement uses TRBV19 and TRBJ1-6; TRBD1 might be the D (5 bases). Germline V gene data show CDR1 as LNHDA and CDR2 as SQIVND (reference sequence). The CDR3 runs to 23 residues. Trimming took 4 bases from V and 6 from J, leaving 37 bases between them.

The rearrangement links TRBV27 to TRBJ2-1; a weak D match, TRBD1 (5 bases). The germline CDR1 and CDR2 sequences are MNHEY and SMNVEV (reference sequence). This CDR3 spans 13 amino acids. Trimming took 7 bases from V and 3 from J, leaving 10 bases between them. CDR3 nucleotides: TGTGCCAGCAAGACCAGGGACTACAATGAGCAGTTCTTC. This gives the protein CASKTRDYNEQFF.

In DNA form, the CDR3 reads TGTGCCAGCAGTACCGGGGGGAGCTCTGGGGCCAACGTCCTGACTTTC. It is translated as CASSTGGSSGANVLTF. The V call is TRBV7-9, the J call TRBJ2-6; the match to TRBD2 covers 7 bases. V dropped 6 bases and J dropped 0; count of bases not matched to a gene: 5. The CDR3 spans 16 residues. CDR1 is SEHNR, CDR2 FQNEAQ, per germline (reference sequence).

The chain links TRBV7-2 to TRBJ2-5; 8 nucleotides line up with TRBD1. The germline V gene has CDR1 SGHTA and CDR2 FQGNSA. The trim removed 5 bases at V and 2 bases at J, leaving 7 bases unmatched. The CDR3 sequence is 15 residues long. DNA for the CDR3: TGTGCCAGCAGCCCTACCTGGACAGGGCAAGAGACCCAGTACTTC. Residues: CASSPTWTGQETQYF.

This clone has just one count. The chain combines TRBV5-4 with TRBJ2-2; 7 bases agree with TRBD1. Trimming cost V 3 bases and J 7 bases; bases outside gene matches: 3. The germline V gene encodes CDR1 SGHNT and CDR2 YYREEE (reference sequence). The CDR3 covers 13 residues. The CDR3 bases are TGTGCCAGCAGCTCCGGACAGGTCGGGGAGCTGTTTTTT. Amino acids: CASSSGQVGELFF. Looking up the rest from reference TRBV5-4 and TRBJ2-2 gives the full variable domain: ETGVTQSPTHLIKTRGQQVTLRCSSQSGHNTVSWYQQALGQGPQFIFQYYREEENGRGNFPPRFSGLQFPNYSSELNVNALELDDSALYLCASSSGQVGELFFGEGSRLTVL.

This clone was found a few times. V gene TRBV7-9 combines with J gene TRBJ1-4; D unclear. Trimming stripped 1 base from V and 10 bases from J, with 7 bases between. This CDR3 has 12 amino acids. The germline gives CDR1 SEHNR, CDR2 FQNEAQ (reference sequence). The CDR3 DNA reads as TGTGCCAGCAGCTTAGTCCAGGCAAAACTGTTTTTT. Residues: CASSLVQAKLFF.

The V and J genes are TRBV27 and TRBJ1-1; a weak D match, TRBD1 (6 bases). The V gene lost 6 bases and the J gene lost 0 bases, with 11 bases spanning the gap. From germline, CDR1 is MNHEY and CDR2 SMNVEV (reference sequence). CDR3 size: 14 residues. CDR3 bases: TGTGCCAGCAGGGCAGGGGTAATGAACACTGAAGCTTTCTTT. It translates to CASRAGVMNTEAFF.